Described below is a single T cell receptor (beta chain) sequence and its context. Its specificity is unknown. The sample originates from a study of T cell repertoires in cytomegalovirus infection. Points from the study as a whole: Based on cumulative public TCR beta family frequency, carriers of CMV plus the relevant HLA were identified.

TCRdb re-derived calls from the reads in MiXCR, one entry per CDR3 protein. The repertoire has 550,000 to 700,000 distinct CDR3 sequences, around two fifths of them found once; the top ten carry 48%. This CDR3 region has 15 residues. CDR1 and CDR2 from the germline V gene are LNHDA and SQIVND (reference sequence). After removal of 7 bases from V and 0 bases from J, the junction contained 5 bases not matched to a gene. The sequenced sample was cultured PBMCs, obtained from culture after CMV antigen stimulation. The clonotype was recovered from a human donor in good health (CMV status not recorded). Some clones in this sample may be carry-over from other donors' samples. This chain uses TRBV19 with TRBJ2-1, with 8 positions matching TRBD2. The CDR3 DNA follows: TGTGCCAGTACCTTGGGGACTAGCTCCTACAATGAGCAGTTCTTC. Residues: CASTLGTSSYNEQFF.